The T cell receptor beta chain described here comes from a study of control samples from healthy donors and cancer patients. Only in-frame clones appear in the TCRdb table, and some are missing; sequencing was by immunoSEQ multiplex PCR. Here the sample spans approximately 190,000 clones, approximately 90% being singletons. This CDR3 comprises 13 residues. The J segment lost 5 bases and the V segment lost 6 bases, leaving 6 bases of the junction unmatched. The germline CDR1 and CDR2 sequences are SEHNR and FQNEAQ (reference sequence). The receptor's source is a man between 25 and 39 years old in good health. The chain employs TRBV7-9 and TRBJ1-2, with 7 bases matching TRBD1. The sequenced sample was blood. The CDR3: CASSTGQIYGYTF. DNA of the CDR3: TGTGCCAGCAGTACGGGACAGATATATGGCTACACCTTC.